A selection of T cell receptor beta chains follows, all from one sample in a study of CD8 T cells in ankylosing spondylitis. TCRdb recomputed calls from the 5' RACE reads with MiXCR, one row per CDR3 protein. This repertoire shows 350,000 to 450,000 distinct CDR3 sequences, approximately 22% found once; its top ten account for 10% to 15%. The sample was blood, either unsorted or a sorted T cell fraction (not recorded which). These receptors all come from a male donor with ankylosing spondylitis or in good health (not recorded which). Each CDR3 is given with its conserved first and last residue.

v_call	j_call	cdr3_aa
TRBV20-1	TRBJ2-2	CSARSTGNTGELFF
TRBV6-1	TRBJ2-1	CASSEAPSGTSGLF
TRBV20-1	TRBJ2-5	CSARGGGGETQYF
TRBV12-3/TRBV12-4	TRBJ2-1	CASCPPGDEQFF
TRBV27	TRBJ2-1	CASATGTGDNEQFF
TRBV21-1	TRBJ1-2	CASSNRDSYGYTF
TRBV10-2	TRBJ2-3	CASSEDTQYF
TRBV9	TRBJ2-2	CASSGGTSWAGELFF
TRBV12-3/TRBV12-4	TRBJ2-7	CASTAEDRGLPQYF
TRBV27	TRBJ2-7	CASTRLPGLGLGEQYF
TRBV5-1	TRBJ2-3	CASKTWGGDTDTQYF
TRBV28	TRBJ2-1	CASSFRRGSYNEQFF
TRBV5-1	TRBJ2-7	CASSLAEAGTYEQYF
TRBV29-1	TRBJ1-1	CSGFGNGEAFF
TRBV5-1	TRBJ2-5	CASSLAGAGPYQETQYF
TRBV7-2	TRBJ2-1	CASSWTSGGYNEQFF
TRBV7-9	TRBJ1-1	CASSLVGGDEAFF
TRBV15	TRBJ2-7	CATSREQGDFYEQYF
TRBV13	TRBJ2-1	CASSTHNEQFF
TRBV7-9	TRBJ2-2	CASSHPVGSWDTGELFF
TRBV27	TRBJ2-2	CASSFLRGGSGELFF
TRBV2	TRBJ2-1	CASSASSGGYNEQFF
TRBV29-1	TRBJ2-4	CSVVGKNIQYF
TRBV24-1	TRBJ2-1	CATRAGGHSYNEQFF
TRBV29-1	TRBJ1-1	CSVERGNTEAFF
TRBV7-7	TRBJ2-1	CASSPTTGGLVNEQFF
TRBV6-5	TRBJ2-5	CASSYSIVAGPKTQYF
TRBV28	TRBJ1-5	CASSAGTGEEPQHF
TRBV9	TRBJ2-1	CASSVEGHVHEQFF